These T cell receptor beta chains were read from a single sample in a study of cytomegalovirus exposure and HLA in healthy donors. Some clones are missing from TCRdb's copy, which holds only in-frame ones; the method was immunoSEQ multiplex PCR. Of 100,000 or so clones listed, 79% are singletons. Sample: PBMCs. These receptors all stem from a female donor in good health and CMV-seropositive. CDR3s include the opening cysteine and the closing phenylalanine or tryptophan. Size values are once, few and many counts, or a class for expanded clones, and some rows have none.

TRBJ2-2	NA	TRBV18	CASSPPPRTSGRGTGELFF
TRBJ2-2	NA	TRBV6-5	CASSYHRRSNTGELFF
TRBJ2-4	few	TRBV19	CASSIGGHRGAKNSQYF
TRBJ2-1	NA	TRBV30	CAWSGGLAGFSYNEQFF
TRBJ2-6	NA	TRBV6-1	CASRGANSGANVLTF
NA	once	TRBV6-1	CASSLGAVHSYEQYF
TRBJ1-3	NA	TRBV19	CASAGESGNTIYF
NA	NA	TRBV5-1	CASSHGTSGIAGGSYEQYF
TRBJ1-1	NA	TRBV19	CASSLAGGTEAFF
TRBJ2-5	NA	TRBV9	CASSAGTSGGSGETQYF
TRBJ2-3	NA	TRBV30	CAWEFGTLANPSTDTQYF
TRBJ1-3	NA	TRBV7-9	CASSLGGGAGNTIYF
TRBJ2-3	once	TRBV19	CASPQGGESTDTQYF
TRBJ1-3	NA	TRBV7-8	CASSFLPTGGGSGNTIYF
TRBJ1-4	once	TRBV7-9	CASSYEGANEKLFF
TRBJ2-2	NA	TRBV4-2	CASSVRQGPTGELFF
TRBJ2-3	NA	TRBV11-2	CASTSADTQYF
TRBJ2-3	NA	TRBV5-6	CASSSGEGLDTQYF
TRBJ2-7	NA	TRBV14	CASSQVGHGLYEQYF
TRBJ2-1	NA	TRBV2	CASSLMTVPSGEQFF
TRBJ1-5	NA	TRBV18	CASSSLPVGDNQPQHF
TRBJ1-6	NA	TRBV27	CASSLQNSPLHF
TRBJ2-7	NA	TRBV6-1	CASSATGSYEQYF
TRBJ1-1	once	TRBV2	CASRPGTGYDVTEAFF
TRBJ2-5	NA	TRBV30	CAWTMKGGGLETQYF
TRBJ2-3	NA	TRBV7-2	CASSLSHSTDTQYF
TRBJ2-1	NA	TRBV6-1	CASSEGIAGGLVDEQFF
TRBJ2-2	NA	TRBV10-2	CASSEIIDSGELFF
TRBJ2-2	NA	TRBV27	CASSGNTGELFF